One sample yielded the 3 T cell receptor delta chains listed below, sequenced in a study of gamma-delta T cells after stem cell transplantation. TCRdb re-processed the RT-PCR reads via CATT. In the table there are around 1,300 delta-chain clones, approximately 7.5% of which are singletons. The sample comprised gamma-delta T cells. Receptors were obtained from a human donor. It is not recorded whose cells these are; they may come from a transplant donor.

This clone was observed a few times. TCRdb assigns this DNA the protein of a much larger clone, which departs from its translation at residue 5; this likely reflects a read error, and the protein shown comes from translating the DNA. This rearrangement joins TRDV2 to TRDJ1; 11 nucleotides agree with TRDD3. This CDR3 is built from 15 residues. V dropped 4 bases and J dropped 3; count of bases not matched to a gene: 6. CDR1 and CDR2 from the germline V gene are GEAIGNYY and EKD. CDR3: CACDQLGDKADKLIF. The DNA of the CDR3 is TGTGCCTGTGATCAACTGGGGGATAAGGCCGATAAACTCATCTTT.

A note on this clone: TCRdb assigns this DNA the protein of a much larger clone, which departs from its translation at residue 5; this likely reflects a read error, and the protein shown comes from translating the DNA. This sequence joins TRDV2 and TRDJ1; 13 bases map to TRDD3. Germline CDR1 is GEAIGNYY and CDR2 is EKD. Trimming removed 2 bases from V and 2 bases from J; junction bases left unmatched: 13. The CDR3 sequence is 19 residues long. CDR3 DNA: TGTGCCTGTGACAATCTCCTACTGGGGGATACGCATAGTACCGATAAACTCATCTTT. Its protein is CACDNLLLGDTHSTDKLIF.

This rearrangement joins TRDV2 to TRDJ1; 8 nucleotides line up with TRDD3. From germline, CDR1 is GEAIGNYY and CDR2 EKD. The CDR3 is made up of 14 amino acids. The trim removed 2 bases at V and 1 base at J, leaving 2 bases unmatched. In nucleotides, the CDR3 is TGTGCCTGTGACAAACTGGGGGTCACCGATAAACTCATCTTT. Its protein product is CACDKLGVTDKLIF.